The 31 T cell receptor beta chains below were found in one sample sequenced in a study of blood T cell repertoires in COVID-19. Sequencing was performed with immunoSEQ multiplex PCR; in TCRdb, only in-frame clones are kept and a portion is missing. The table shows 210,000 or so clones, with around 87% occurring only once. The sample taken for sequencing was peripheral blood. These receptors originate from a man in his fifties or sixties with acute or convalescent COVID-19.

The CDR3 reads CASRDRGQEQYF. CDR3 nucleotides: TGTGCCAGCAGGGACAGGGGGCAAGAGCAGTACTTC. This sequence joins TRBV2 and TRBJ2-7, with 11 bases aligning to TRBD1. Germline lookup yields CDR1 SNHLY and CDR2 FYNNEI. The junction had 2 bases not matched to a gene; V was cut back by 6 bases and J by 7 bases. The CDR3 sequence is 12 residues long.

This rearrangement joins TRBV28 to TRBJ1-6, with D hard to call. This CDR3 spans 14 amino acids. Germline CDR1 reads MDHEN; CDR2 reads SYDVKM. V shed 6 bases and J shed 7 bases, with 13 bases lying between them. The CDR3 nucleotides are TGTGCCAGCAGCCCCGGGTATTCGAATTCACCCCTCCACTTT. Translated, it gives CASSPGYSNSPLHF. Full variable domain (remainder filled in from reference TRBV28 and TRBJ1-6): DVKVTQSSRYLVKRTGEKVFLECVQDMDHENMFWYRQDPGLGLRLIYFSYDVKMKEKGDIPEGYSVSREKKERFSLILESASTNQTSMYLCASSPGYSNSPLHFGNGTRLTVT.

This clone turned up a few times. The rearrangement links TRBV6-2 or TRBV6-3 to TRBJ1-1; D might be TRBD1 (5 bases). Germline V gene lookup returns CDR1 MNHEY and CDR2 SVGEGT. V was clipped by 0 bases and J by 6 bases, with 14 bases between them. CDR3 length: 15 amino acids. CDR3 nucleotides: TGTGCCAGCAGTTACTCGTTGGCAGGGTCGTCTGAAGCTTTCTTT. This gives the protein CASSYSLAGSSEAFF.

The J gene is TRBJ2-5, the V gene TRBV6-1, with TRBD2 matching over 10 bases. The CDR3 spans 17 residues. The J segment lost 2 bases and the V segment lost 2 bases, leaving 8 bases of the junction unmatched. Germline V gene lookup returns CDR1 MNHNS and CDR2 SASEGT. CDR3 coding DNA: TGTGCCAGCAGTGAAAACTCGGCTAGCGGGGGACAAGAGACCCAGTACTTC. Amino acid sequence: CASSENSASGGQETQYF.

This clone is a singleton in its sample. This chain uses TRBV9 with TRBJ1-2, with 11 bases aligning to TRBD1. This CDR3 spans 16 amino acids. Germline V CDR1 and CDR2: SGDLS, YYNGEE. The junction had 9 bases not matched to a gene; V was cut back by 0 bases and J by 8 bases. The CDR3 sequence: CASSVGRTGGELGYTF. The DNA for the CDR3 is TGTGCCAGCAGCGTAGGGCGGACAGGGGGCGAGTTAGGCTACACCTTC.

This rearrangement joins TRBV3-1 (or the pseudogene TRBV3-2) to TRBJ2-7; TRBD2 matches 10 bases. Germline trimming cut 5 bases from V and 5 bases from J; bases unmatched to any gene: 6. The CDR3 is 14 amino acids. Germline CDR1 and CDR2: LGHDT and YNNKEL (reference sequence). The CDR3 coding sequence is TGTGCCAGCAGCTATAAAGCGGGAGGGAACGAGCAGTACTTC. Residues: CASSYKAGGNEQYF.

This clone was detected only once. J is TRBJ1-1 and V is TRBV28, with 7 bases aligning to TRBD1. The CDR3 has 13 amino acids. Losses at the gene ends were 3 bases for V and 4 bases for J; bases not matched to a gene: 2. CDR1 and CDR2 (germline): MDHEN, SYDVKM. The CDR3 nucleotides read TGTGCCAGCAGTTTTCCAGGGGGCACTGAAGCTTTCTTT. Protein sequence: CASSFPGGTEAFF. The full variable domain, completed using reference TRBV28 and TRBJ1-1, is DVKVTQSSRYLVKRTGEKVFLECVQDMDHENMFWYRQDPGLGLRLIYFSYDVKMKEKGDIPEGYSVSREKKERFSLILESASTNQTSMYLCASSFPGGTEAFFGQGTRLTVV.

The chain uses TRBV7-2 and TRBJ2-3; 7 positions match TRBD2. V was pared by 3 bases and J by 6 bases, with 6 bases of the junction left unmatched. There are 14 residues in the CDR3. CDR1 and CDR2 from the germline V gene are SGHTA and FQGNSA. This chain's CDR3 is CASSLRREGDTQYF. As DNA, the CDR3 is TGTGCCAGCAGCTTGCGCAGGGAGGGGGATACGCAGTATTTT.

Turning to this clone: Distinct nucleotide sequences in the sample also encode this CDR3. The gene calls are TRBV11-3 and TRBJ1-1, with 7 bases fitting TRBD1. After removal of 5 bases from V and 3 bases from J, the junction contained 3 bases not matched to a gene. Per the germline V gene, CDR1 is SGHNT and CDR2 is YENEEA. The CDR3 spans 13 residues. The CDR3: CASSRQGDTEAFF. In nucleotides, the CDR3 is TGTGCCAGCAGCCGACAGGGTGACACTGAAGCTTTCTTT.

The V gene is TRBV5-1, the J gene TRBJ2-2, with 8 bases that match TRBD1. Germline CDR1 SGHRS, CDR2 YFSETQ. V dropped 3 bases and J dropped 8; count of bases not matched to a gene: 0. This CDR3 is built from 12 residues. CDR3 loop: CASSWDRGELFF. CDR3 DNA: TGCGCCAGCAGCTGGGACAGGGGGGAGCTGTTTTTT.

J is TRBJ2-1 and V is TRBV5-1; D is possibly TRBD2 (5 bases). Germline V gene sequence: CDR1 SGHRS, CDR2 YFSETQ. This CDR3 contains 12 residues. V lost 6 bases to trimming and J lost 6 bases, with 10 bases between them. The CDR3 here is CASKRTANEQFF. DNA for the CDR3: TGCGCCAGCAAACGGACTGCCAATGAGCAGTTCTTC.

The rearrangement links TRBV5-1 to TRBJ1-2; no clear D gene. V was pared by 5 bases and J by 5 bases, with 10 bases between. This CDR3 is built from 12 residues. Per germline, CDR1 SGHRS and CDR2 YFSETQ. For the CDR3, the DNA is TGCGCCAGCAGGCTTACCGGGTATGGCTACACCTTC. Protein: CASRLTGYGYTF.

This CDR3 reads CASTDRDNSPLHF. In DNA, the CDR3 is TGTGCCAGCACGGACAGAGATAATTCACCCCTCCACTTT. This chain links TRBV2 with TRBJ1-6, with D tentatively TRBD1 (6 bases). The CDR3 has 13 amino acids. Trimming removed 7 bases from V and 5 bases from J, with 9 bases in between. Germline V CDR1 and CDR2: SNHLY, FYNNEI.

This chain joins TRBV2 and TRBJ2-1; the match to TRBD2 covers 9 bases. The ends lost 6 bases at V and 7 bases at J; junction bases unmatched: 13. CDR3 size: 16 residues. Germline loops: CDR1 SNHLY, CDR2 FYNNEI. The CDR3 region has the DNA TGTGCCAGCAGCCCTTGGCGGGGGGGCTTGGGAAATGAGCAGTTCTTC. Protein: CASSPWRGGLGNEQFF.

The genes are TRBV4-2 and TRBJ2-7; D gene unclear. CDR3 length: 16 residues. Trimming shortened V by 1 base and J by 4 bases, and 17 bases separated the two germline ends. From germline, CDR1 is LGHNA and CDR2 YNFKEQ. The CDR3 nucleotides read TGTGCCAGCAGCCAAGCTGGAGACGGCGGCCTTTACGAGCAGTACTTC. Protein sequence: CASSQAGDGGLYEQYF.

This sequence joins TRBV29-1 and TRBJ2-7; 10 bases are shared with TRBD1. The CDR3 is 15 residues long. V dropped 2 bases and J dropped 3; count of bases not matched to a gene: 7. Germline-derived CDR1 and CDR2 are SQVTM and ANQGSEA. The CDR3 DNA reads TGCAGCGTTGAAACGTTGGACAGGGGGGTCTACGAGCAGTACTTC. Translation: CSVETLDRGVYEQYF.

V is TRBV7-8 and J is TRBJ1-1, with 7 bases fitting TRBD1. Germline V CDR1 and CDR2: SGHVS, FQNEAQ. This CDR3 has 15 amino acids. The V gene end was trimmed by 6 bases and the J gene end by 5 bases; junction bases not matched to a gene: 12. Written as DNA, the CDR3 is TGTGCCAGCAGGCGTGGGGACAGAGGAGATACTGAAGCTTTCTTT. Encoded protein: CASRRGDRGDTEAFF. Full variable domain (outside the CDR3, taken from reference TRBV7-8 and TRBJ1-1): GAGVSQSPRYKVAKRGQDVALRCDPISGHVSLFWYQQALGQGPEFLTYFQNEAQLDKSGLPSDRFFAERPEGSVSTLKIQRTQQEDSAVYLCASRRGDRGDTEAFFGQGTRLTVV.

The chain carries TRBV7-2 and TRBJ2-3; 9 nucleotides match TRBD2. In germline, CDR1 is SGHTA, CDR2 FQGNSA. This CDR3 comprises 17 residues. V trimming: 1 base; J trimming: 2 bases; junction bases outside the gene matches: 7. The CDR3 protein is CASSLVASGVITDTQYF. The CDR3 region has the DNA TGTGCCAGCAGCTTAGTAGCTAGCGGGGTGATCACAGATACGCAGTATTTT.

The rearrangement links TRBV28 to TRBJ2-7; TRBD2 might be the D (5 bases). Germline assignment: CDR1 MDHEN and CDR2 SYDVKM. Trimming removed 8 bases at V and 0 bases at J, with 14 bases between. The CDR3 is made up of 14 amino acids. CDR3: CASAGLGSSYEQYV. The CDR3 DNA reads TGTGCCAGCGCCGGTTTAGGGAGCTCCTACGAGCAGTACGTC.

The chain employs TRBV6-2 or TRBV6-3 and TRBJ1-2, with D uncertain. This CDR3 spans 13 amino acids. Per germline, CDR1 MNHEY and CDR2 SVGEGT. V was shortened by 4 bases and J by 6 bases, with 12 bases between the two germline ends. As DNA, the CDR3 is TGTGCCAGCAGTTCCCCCAAACAGCATGGCTACACCTTC. It specifies CASSSPKQHGYTF.

The sample holds one count of this clone. The chain carries TRBV4-1 and TRBJ2-5, with D tentatively TRBD2 (5 bases). The CDR3 has 16 residues. Per germline, CDR1 MGHRA and CDR2 YSYEKL. V shed 4 bases and J shed 2 bases, with 17 bases lying between them. DNA for the CDR3: TGCGCCAGCAGCCCGGTCGTCGGGATGCCACAAGAGACCCAGTACTTC. Protein: CASSPVVGMPQETQYF.

The J gene is TRBJ2-2, the V gene TRBV27; D might be TRBD2 (5 bases). The germline V gene has CDR1 MNHEY and CDR2 SMNVEV (reference sequence). The CDR3 length is 16 residues. The V end lost 3 bases, the J end lost 4 bases, and 15 bases lay between the germline ends. CDR3 DNA sequence: TGTGCCAGCAGTTTGGTGGGCGGGCCTGCCACCGGGGAGCTGTTTTTT. This encodes CASSLVGGPATGELFF.

This chain links TRBV18 with TRBJ1-4, with 12 positions matching TRBD1. Germline V gene sequence: CDR1 KGHSH, CDR2 LQKENI. V lost 2 bases, J lost 8 bases, and 3 bases stayed unmatched. CDR3 length: 15 residues. Here the CDR3 DNA reads TGTGCCAGCTCACCATACGGGACAGGGGGCGAAAAACTGTTTTTT. Translating it yields CASSPYGTGGEKLFF.

For this clone: The junction departs from germline at one end; a sequencing error may be responsible. CDR3 in DNA: TGTGCCAGCAGCCTAGCGGGGGGGCCAGGCGGGGAGCTGTTTTTT. This translates into CASSLAGGPGGELFF. The chain is built from TRBV7-2 and TRBJ2-2; 12 bases fit TRBD2. Germline CDR1 and CDR2: SGHTA and FQGNSA. This CDR3 is built from 15 residues.

The chain combines TRBV9 with TRBJ2-1, with 9 positions matching TRBD2. Trimming took 1 base from V and 9 from J; bases not matched to a gene: 5. The CDR3 consists of 14 residues. Germline V gene sequence: CDR1 SGDLS, CDR2 YYNGEE. CDR3 nucleotides: TGTGCCAGCAGCGTATCTAGCGGGACAACTGAGCAGTTCTTC. This encodes CASSVSSGTTEQFF.

The J gene is TRBJ1-5, the V gene TRBV18; TRBD1 matches 10 bases. CDR3 size: 16 residues. Germline CDR1 is KGHSH and CDR2 is LQKENI. Unmatched junction bases numbered 8, after V lost 5 bases and J lost 4 bases. This CDR3 reads CASSTGTGEWNQPQHF. The CDR3 region has the DNA TGTGCCAGCTCAACCGGGACAGGGGAGTGGAATCAGCCCCAGCATTTT. Together with reference TRBV18 and TRBJ1-5, the CDR3 gives the full variable domain: NAGVMQNPRHLVRRRGQEARLRCSPMKGHSHVYWYRQLPEEGLKFMVYLQKENIIDESGMPKERFSAEFPKEGPSILRIQQVVRGDSAAYFCASSTGTGEWNQPQHFGDGTRLSIL.

V usage is TRBV11-2 and J usage is TRBJ1-2; D perhaps matches TRBD1 (5 bases). The V end lost 5 bases, the J end lost 7 bases, and 23 bases lay between the germline ends. This CDR3 is built from 16 residues. The germline CDR1 and CDR2 sequences are SGHAT and FQNNGV. CDR3 region: CASSIPLGLLTPGYTF. The CDR3 DNA is TGTGCCAGCAGCATCCCCCTGGGGCTCCTCACCCCTGGCTACACCTTC.

The rearrangement joins TRBV18 to TRBJ2-2; 7 positions match TRBD2. The CDR3 extends over 15 amino acids. Germline trimming cut 1 base from V and 1 base from J; bases unmatched to any gene: 0. Germline V CDR1 and CDR2: KGHSH, LQKENI. CDR3 amino acids: CASSPQRGNTGELFF. Here the CDR3 DNA reads TGTGCCAGCTCACCACAGCGGGGGAACACCGGGGAGCTGTTTTTT.

V and J are TRBV18 and TRBJ1-5; D ambiguous. Germline-derived CDR1 and CDR2 are KGHSH and LQKENI. This CDR3 comprises 14 residues. Trimming cost V 4 bases and J 4 bases, with 11 bases left between them. CDR3 coding DNA: TGTGCCAGCTCACAAATACCGGGAAATCAGCCCCAGCATTTT. It yields the protein CASSQIPGNQPQHF.

The V call is TRBV18, the J call TRBJ2-7; D not certain. The CDR3 length is 15 residues. The V end lost 3 bases, the J end lost 3 bases, and 15 bases lay between the germline ends. In germline, CDR1 is KGHSH, CDR2 LQKENI. The CDR3 loop reads CASSPSAGFFYEQYF. The CDR3 DNA is TGTGCCAGCTCACCGTCGGCAGGATTTTTCTACGAGCAGTACTTC.

This rearrangement joins TRBV9 to TRBJ1-3, with TRBD1 matching over 7 bases. V shed 0 bases, J shed 4 bases, and the junction held 7 bases outside the gene matches. This CDR3 is built from 16 residues. The germline V gene has CDR1 SGDLS and CDR2 YYNGEE. The CDR3 sequence is CASSVATGALGNTIYF. CDR3 bases: TGTGCCAGCAGCGTAGCTACAGGGGCTCTAGGAAACACCATATATTTT.